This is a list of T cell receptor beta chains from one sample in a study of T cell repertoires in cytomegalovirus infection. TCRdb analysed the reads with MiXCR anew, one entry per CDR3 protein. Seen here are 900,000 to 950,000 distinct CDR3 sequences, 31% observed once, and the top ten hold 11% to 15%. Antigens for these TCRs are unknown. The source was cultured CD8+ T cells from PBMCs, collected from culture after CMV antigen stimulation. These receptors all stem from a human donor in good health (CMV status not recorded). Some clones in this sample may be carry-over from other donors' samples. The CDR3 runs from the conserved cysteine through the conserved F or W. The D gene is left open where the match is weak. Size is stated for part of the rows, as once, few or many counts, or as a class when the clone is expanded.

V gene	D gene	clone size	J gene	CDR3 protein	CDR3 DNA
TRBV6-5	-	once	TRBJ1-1	CASSYSNPNTEAFF	TGTGCCAGCAGTTACTCTAACCCGAACACTGAAGCTTTCTTT
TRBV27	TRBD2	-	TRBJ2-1	CASSLRTSGAPYNEQFF	TGTGCCAGCAGTTTACGGACTAGCGGGGCCCCCTACAATGAGCAGTTCTTC
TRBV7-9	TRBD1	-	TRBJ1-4	CASSSDRGGGKLFF	TGTGCCAGCAGTTCTGACAGGGGAGGAGGAAAACTGTTTTTT
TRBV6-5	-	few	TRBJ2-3	CASSPQALGPDTQYF	TGTGCCAGCAGCCCCCAGGCACTAGGGCCAGATACGCAGTATTTT
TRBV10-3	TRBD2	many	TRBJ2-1	CAIKTGGYNEQFF	TGTGCCATCAAAACGGGGGGGTACAATGAGCAGTTCTTC
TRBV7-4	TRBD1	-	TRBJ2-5	CASSLPRVGTDQETQYF	TGTGCCAGCAGCTTACCTCGAGTAGGGACAGATCAAGAGACCCAGTACTTC
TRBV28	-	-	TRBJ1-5	CASSPDGLYQPQHF	TGTGCCAGCAGTCCAGACGGATTATATCAGCCCCAGCATTTT
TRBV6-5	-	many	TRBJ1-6	CASSYSETPPGNSPLHF	TGTGCCAGCAGTTACTCCGAAACGCCTCCGGGGAATTCACCCCTCCACTTT
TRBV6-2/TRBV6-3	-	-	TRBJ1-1	CASSEPRMNTEAFF	TGTGCCAGCAGTGAACCGAGAATGAACACTGAAGCTTTCTTT
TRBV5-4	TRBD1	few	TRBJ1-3	CASSRDSSWDTIYF	TGTGCCAGCAGCCGGGACAGTAGCTGGGACACCATATATTTT
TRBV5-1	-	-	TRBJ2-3	CASSLSAGASTDTQYF	TGCGCCAGCAGCTTGTCTGCGGGGGCTAGCACAGATACGCAGTATTTT
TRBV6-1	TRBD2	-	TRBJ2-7	CASSELDGGTYEQYF	TGTGCCAGCAGTGAATTGGACGGGGGGACCTACGAGCAGTACTTC
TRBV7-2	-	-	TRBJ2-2	CASSPPSAGELFF	TGTGCCAGCAGCCCCCCGTCCGCCGGGGAGCTGTTTTTT
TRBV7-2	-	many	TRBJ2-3	CASSPDSTDTQYF	TGTGCCAGCAGTCCAGACAGCACAGATACGCAGTATTTT
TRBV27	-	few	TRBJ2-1	CASAPRGSSYNEQFF	TGTGCCAGCGCCCCTCGGGGTAGCTCCTACAATGAGCAGTTCTTC
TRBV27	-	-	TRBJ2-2	CASSFGTPGWELFF	TGTGCCAGCAGTTTTGGGACCCCGGGGTGGGAGCTGTTTTTT
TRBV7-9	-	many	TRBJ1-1	CASSPLGTSMNTEAFF	TGTGCCAGCAGCCCATTGGGAACGAGTATGAACACTGAAGCTTTCTTT
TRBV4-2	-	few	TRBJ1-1	CASSQVRNLNTEAFF	TGTGCCAGCAGCCAAGTTCGGAACTTGAACACTGAAGCTTTCTTT
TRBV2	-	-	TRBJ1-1	CASRALGQAEAFF	TGTGCCAGCAGGGCCCTGGGACAAGCTGAAGCTTTCTTT
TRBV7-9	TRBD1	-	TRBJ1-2	CASSSGGQGGYTF	TGTGCCAGCAGTTCGGGAGGACAGGGCGGCTACACCTTC
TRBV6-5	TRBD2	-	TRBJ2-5	CASSYWPETSGQETQYF	TGTGCCAGCAGTTACTGGCCCGAGACTAGCGGACAAGAGACCCAGTACTTC
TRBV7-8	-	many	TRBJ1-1	CASSLAPGRTEAFF	TGTGCCAGCAGCTTAGCCCCAGGGAGAACTGAAGCTTTCTTT